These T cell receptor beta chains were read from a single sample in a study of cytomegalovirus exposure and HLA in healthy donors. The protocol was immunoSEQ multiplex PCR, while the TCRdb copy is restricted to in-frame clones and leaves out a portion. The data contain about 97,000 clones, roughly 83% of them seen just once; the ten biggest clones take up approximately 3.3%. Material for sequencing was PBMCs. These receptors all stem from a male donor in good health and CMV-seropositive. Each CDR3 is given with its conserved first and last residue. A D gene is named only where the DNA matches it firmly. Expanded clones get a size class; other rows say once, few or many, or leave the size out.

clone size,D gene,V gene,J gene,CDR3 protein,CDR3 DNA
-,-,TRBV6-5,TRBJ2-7,CATRQAYEQYF,TGTGCCACACGACAGGCCTACGAGCAGTACTTC
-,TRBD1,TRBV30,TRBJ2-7,CAWSDRVNYEQYF,TGTGCCTGGAGCGACAGGGTTAACTACGAGCAGTACTTC
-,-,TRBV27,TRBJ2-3,CASSLGITDTQYF,TGTGCCAGCAGTTTGGGCATCACAGATACGCAGTATTTT
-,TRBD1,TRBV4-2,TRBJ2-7,CASSQAGTGDHEQYF,TGTGCCAGCAGCCAAGCCGGGACAGGGGACCACGAGCAGTACTTC
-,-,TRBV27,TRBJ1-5,CASSLQGYQRGQPQHF,TGTGCCAGCAGTTTACAGGGCTACCAGAGAGGACAGCCCCAGCATTTT
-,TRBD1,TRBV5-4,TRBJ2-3,CASSLRQGAGGTDTQYF,TGTGCCAGCAGCTTAAGACAGGGGGCCGGAGGCACAGATACGCAGTATTTT
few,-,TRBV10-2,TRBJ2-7,CASSERTEAYEQYF,TGCGCCAGCAGTGAAAGGACAGAGGCCTACGAGCAGTACTTC
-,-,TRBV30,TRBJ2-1,CAWSGGSESSYNEQFF,TGTGCCTGGAGTGGAGGCAGCGAGTCCTCCTACAATGAGCAGTTCTTC
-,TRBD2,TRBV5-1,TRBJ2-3,CASSSGLAGFTDTQYF,TGCGCCAGCAGCTCCGGACTAGCGGGGTTCACAGATACGCAGTATTTT
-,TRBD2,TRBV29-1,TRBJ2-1,CSVEDSRTSAVFF,TGCAGCGTTGAAGATTCCCGGACTAGCGCGGTGTTCTTC
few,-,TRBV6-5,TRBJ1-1,CASSYSRRTEAFF,TGTGCCAGCAGTTACTCGAGGAGGACTGAAGCTTTCTTT
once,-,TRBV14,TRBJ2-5,CASSQDDNRAKTQYF,TGTGCCAGCAGCCAAGACGATAACAGGGCAAAGACCCAGTACTTC
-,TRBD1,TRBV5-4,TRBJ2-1,CAIAGTGGGYEQFF,TGTGCCATCGCTGGGACAGGGGGCGGATATGAGCAGTTCTTC
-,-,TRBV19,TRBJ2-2,CASGPRGPTTGELFF,TGTGCCAGTGGCCCGCGGGGGCCTACCACCGGGGAGCTGTTTTTT
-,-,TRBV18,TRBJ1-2,CASSPPSEGWGYTF,TGTGCCAGCTCACCACCGTCGGAGGGTTGGGGCTACACCTTC
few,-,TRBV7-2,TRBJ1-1,CASSFSDTEAFF,TGTGCCAGCAGCTTTTCAGACACTGAAGCTTTCTTT
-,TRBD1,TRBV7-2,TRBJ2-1,CASSSPGGSHNEQFF,TGTGCCAGCAGCTCACCAGGGGGCTCCCACAATGAGCAGTTCTTC
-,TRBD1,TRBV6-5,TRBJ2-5,CASRGPGQGGETQYF,TGTGCCAGCCGGGGGCCGGGACAGGGAGGGGAGACCCAGTACTTC
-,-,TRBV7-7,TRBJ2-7,CASSHTGSNEQYF,TGTGCTAGCAGCCATACAGGGAGCAACGAGCAGTACTTC
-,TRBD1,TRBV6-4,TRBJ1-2,CASSPEAGQPYGYTF,TGTGCCAGCAGCCCCGAGGCGGGACAGCCCTATGGCTACACCTTC
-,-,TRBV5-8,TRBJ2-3,CASSFRNRASTDTQYF,TGTGCCAGCAGCTTTCGTAACAGGGCCTCCACAGATACGCAGTATTTT
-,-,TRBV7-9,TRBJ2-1,CASSPGPSSYNEQFF,TGTGCCAGCAGCCCAGGTCCGAGCTCCTACAATGAGCAGTTCTTC
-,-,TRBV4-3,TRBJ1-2,CASSQDRGLMGYTF,TGCGCCAGCAGCCAAGACCGGGGGTTAATGGGCTACACCTTC
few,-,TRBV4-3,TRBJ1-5,CASSQDDSGNQPQHF,TGCGCCAGCAGCCAAGACGACAGCGGCAATCAGCCCCAGCATTTT
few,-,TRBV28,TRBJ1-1,CASSPDREAFF,TGTGCCAGCAGTCCCGACAGGGAAGCTTTCTTT
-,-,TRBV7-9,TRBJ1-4,CASNAADSKGLFF,TGTGCCAGCAATGCTGCGGACAGCAAAGGACTGTTTTTT
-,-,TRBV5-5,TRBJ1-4,CASSLGEREKLFF,TGTGCCAGCAGCTTGGGGGAGAGGGAAAAACTGTTTTTT
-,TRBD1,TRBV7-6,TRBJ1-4,CASSFNDRQGEKLFF,TGTGCCAGCAGTTTCAATGACCGACAGGGGGAAAAACTGTTTTTT
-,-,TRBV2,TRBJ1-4,CASSEERAGLNEKLFF,TGTGCCAGCAGTGAAGAAAGGGCGGGACTTAATGAAAAACTGTTTTTT
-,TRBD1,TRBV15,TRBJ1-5,CATSSGQGFGQPQHF,TGTGCCACCAGTTCTGGACAGGGCTTTGGTCAGCCCCAGCATTTT
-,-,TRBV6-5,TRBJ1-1,CASSYSEGDTEAFF,TGTGCCAGCAGTTACTCCGAAGGGGACACTGAAGCTTTCTTT
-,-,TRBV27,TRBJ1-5,CASSLSSHRYNQPQHF,TGTGCCAGCAGTTTATCATCCCACAGGTACAATCAGCCCCAGCATTTT
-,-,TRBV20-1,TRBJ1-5,CHNQPQHF,TGTCACAATCAGCCCCAGCATTTT
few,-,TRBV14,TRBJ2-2,CASSPGIGLGTGELFF,TGTGCCAGCAGCCCCGGGATAGGACTTGGAACCGGGGAGCTGTTTTTT
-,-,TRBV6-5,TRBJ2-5,CASQTGRETQYF,TGTGCCAGCCAGACAGGGAGGGAGACCCAGTACTTC
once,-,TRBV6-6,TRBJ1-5,CASSPVNQPQHF,TGTGCCAGCAGTCCGGTTAATCAGCCCCAGCATTTT
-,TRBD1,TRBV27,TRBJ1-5,CASSLRQGGYQPQHF,TGTGCCAGCAGTTTACGTCAGGGGGGCTACCAGCCCCAGCATTTT
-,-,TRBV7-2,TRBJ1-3,CASSLVQVFSGNTIYF,TGTGCCAGCAGCTTAGTACAGGTGTTCTCTGGAAACACCATATATTTT
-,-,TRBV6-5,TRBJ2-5,CASSYGPQETQYF,TGTGCCAGCAGTTATGGCCCCCAAGAGACCCAGTACTTC
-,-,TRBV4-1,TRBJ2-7,CASSLLPVSYEQYF,TGCGCCAGCAGCCTACTACCGGTTTCCTACGAGCAGTACTTC
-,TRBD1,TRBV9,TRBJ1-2,CASSVGSTGNYGYTF,TGTGCCAGCAGCGTAGGTTCGACAGGGAACTATGGCTACACCTTC
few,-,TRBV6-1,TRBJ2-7,CASSPRRDSRMEQYF,TGTGCCAGCAGCCCAAGGCGGGACAGCCGAATGGAGCAGTACTTC
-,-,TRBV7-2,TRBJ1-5,CASSSDSYQPQHF,TGTGCCAGCAGCTCGGACAGCTATCAGCCCCAGCATTTT
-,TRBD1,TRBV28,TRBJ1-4,CASTPRDRVNEKLFF,TGTGCCAGCACCCCCCGGGACAGGGTTAATGAAAAACTGTTTTTT
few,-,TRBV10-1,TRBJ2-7,CASSPGGDEQYF,TGCGCCAGCAGTCCGGGGGGCGACGAGCAGTACTTC
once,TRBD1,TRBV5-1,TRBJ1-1,CASNPGTGDTEAFF,TGCGCCAGCAACCCCGGGACAGGGGACACTGAAGCTTTCTTT
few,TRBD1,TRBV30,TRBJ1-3,CAWESDRAGNTIYF,TGTGCCTGGGAATCGGACAGGGCTGGAAACACCATATATTTT
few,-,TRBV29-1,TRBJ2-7,CSVVEAASGNEQYF,TGCAGCGTTGTAGAGGCGGCCTCGGGGAACGAGCAGTACTTC
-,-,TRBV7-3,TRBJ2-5,CASSRDRTETQYF,TGTGCCAGCAGCCGTGACAGGACGGAGACCCAGTACTTC
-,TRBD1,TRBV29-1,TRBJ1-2,CSVRDRGLVRDYGYTF,TGCAGCGTTCGAGACAGGGGGTTGGTGAGGGACTATGGCTACACCTTC
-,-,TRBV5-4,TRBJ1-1,CASSLQMNTEAFF,TGTGCCAGCAGCTTGCAAATGAACACTGAAGCTTTCTTT